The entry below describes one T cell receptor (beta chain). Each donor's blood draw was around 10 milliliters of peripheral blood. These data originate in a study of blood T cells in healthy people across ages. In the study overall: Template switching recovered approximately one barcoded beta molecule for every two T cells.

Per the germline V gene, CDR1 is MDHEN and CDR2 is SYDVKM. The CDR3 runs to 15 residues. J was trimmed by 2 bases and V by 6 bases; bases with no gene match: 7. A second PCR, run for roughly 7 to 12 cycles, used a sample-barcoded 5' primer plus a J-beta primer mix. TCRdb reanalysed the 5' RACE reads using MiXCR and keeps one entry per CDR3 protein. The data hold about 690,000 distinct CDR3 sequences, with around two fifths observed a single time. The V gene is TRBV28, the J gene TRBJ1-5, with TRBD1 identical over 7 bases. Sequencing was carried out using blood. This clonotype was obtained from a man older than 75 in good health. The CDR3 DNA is TGTGCCAGCAGCGGCAGGGGGAGGGGCAATCAGCCCCAGCATTTT. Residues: CASSGRGRGNQPQHF.